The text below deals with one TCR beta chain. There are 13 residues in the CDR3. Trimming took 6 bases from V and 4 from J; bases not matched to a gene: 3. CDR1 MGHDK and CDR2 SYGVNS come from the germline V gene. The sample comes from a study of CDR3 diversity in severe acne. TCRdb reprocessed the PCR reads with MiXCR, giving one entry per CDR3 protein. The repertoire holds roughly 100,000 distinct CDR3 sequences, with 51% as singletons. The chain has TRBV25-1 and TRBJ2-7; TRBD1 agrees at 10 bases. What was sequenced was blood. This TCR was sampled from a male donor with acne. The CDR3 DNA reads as TGTGCCAGCAGGGGGACAGGGGTGTACGAGCAGTACTTC. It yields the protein CASRGTGVYEQYF.